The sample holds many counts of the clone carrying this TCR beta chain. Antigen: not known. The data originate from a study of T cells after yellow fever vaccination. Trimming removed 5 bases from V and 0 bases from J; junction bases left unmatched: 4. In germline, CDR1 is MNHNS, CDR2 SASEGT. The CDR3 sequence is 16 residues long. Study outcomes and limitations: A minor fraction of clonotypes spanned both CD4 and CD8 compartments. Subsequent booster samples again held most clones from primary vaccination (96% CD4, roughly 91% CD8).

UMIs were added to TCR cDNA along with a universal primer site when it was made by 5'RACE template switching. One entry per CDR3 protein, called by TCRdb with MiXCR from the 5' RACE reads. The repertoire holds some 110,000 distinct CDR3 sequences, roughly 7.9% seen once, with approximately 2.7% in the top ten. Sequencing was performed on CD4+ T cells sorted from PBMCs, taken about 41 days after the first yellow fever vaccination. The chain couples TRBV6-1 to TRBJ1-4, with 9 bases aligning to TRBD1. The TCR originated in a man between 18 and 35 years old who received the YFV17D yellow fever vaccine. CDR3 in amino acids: CASSRGQGTTNEKLFF. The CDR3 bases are TGTGCCAGCAGTCGCGGACAGGGGACAACTAATGAAAAACTGTTTTTT.